Below are 13 T cell receptor beta chains sequenced from a single sample in a study of blood T cell repertoires in COVID-19. Only in-frame clones appear in the TCRdb table, and some are missing; sequencing was by immunoSEQ multiplex PCR. In the table there are 100,000 to 150,000 clones, roughly 89% of which are singletons. Sequenced sample: peripheral blood. Receptor source: a man aged 60 to 75 with COVID-19, enrolled during active disease.

The V gene is TRBV11-2, the J gene TRBJ2-2; TRBD2 is a possible D gene (6 bases). V was shortened by 5 bases and J by 6 bases, with 7 bases between the two germline ends. Germline-derived CDR1 and CDR2 are SGHAT and FQNNGV. CDR3 length equals 12 residues. Here the CDR3 reads CASSPGAGELFF. DNA of the CDR3: TGTGCCAGCAGCCCGGGGGCCGGGGAGCTGTTTTTT. Full variable domain (missing parts from reference TRBV11-2 and TRBJ2-2): EAGVAQSPRYKIIEKRQSVAFWCNPISGHATLYWYQQILGQGPKLLIQFQNNGVVDDSQLPKDRFSAERLKGVDSTLKIQPAKLEDSAVYLCASSPGAGELFFGEGSRLTVL.

The sample holds one count of this clone. CDR3 coding DNA: TGTGCCAGCAGCCAGGGGGCCGCTAACTACGAGCAGTACTTC. Residues: CASSQGAANYEQYF. This chain connects TRBV11-3 to TRBJ2-7, with 8 bases identical to TRBD1. The CDR3 loop spans 14 amino acids. CDR1 SGHNT and CDR2 YENEEA come from the germline V gene. The ends lost 5 bases at V and 3 bases at J; junction bases unmatched: 6.

This chain links TRBV19 with TRBJ1-6; TRBD1 might be the D (6 bases). Germline assignment: CDR1 LNHDA and CDR2 SQIVND (reference sequence). This CDR3 has 14 residues. Trimming left V 7 bases short and J 10 bases short, with 17 bases between. CDR3 nucleotides: TGTGCCAGTACCGAAAGGGGGTCAGGCTCACCCCTCCACTTT. Its protein product is CASTERGSGSPLHF. The whole variable domain, filled in from reference TRBV19 and TRBJ1-6, reads DGGITQSPKYLFRKEGQNVTLSCEQNLNHDAMYWYRQDPGQGLRLIYYSQIVNDFQKGDIAEGYSVSREKKESFPLTVTSAQKNPTAFYLCASTERGSGSPLHFGNGTRLTVT.

This clone was picked up a small number of times. CDR3 protein: CASSLAEGQGRETQYF. CDR3 nucleotides: TGCGCCAGCAGCTTGGCCGAGGGACAGGGGCGGGAGACCCAGTACTTC. The V and J genes are TRBV5-1 and TRBJ2-5, with 10 bases that match TRBD1. The CDR3 extends over 16 amino acids. Germline CDR1 SGHRS, CDR2 YFSETQ. Unmatched junction bases numbered 7, after V lost 0 bases and J lost 5 bases.

The V gene is TRBV3-1 (or the pseudogene TRBV3-2), the J gene TRBJ1-2; 8 bases are a match to TRBD1. This CDR3 contains 15 residues. After removal of 1 base from V and 4 bases from J, the junction contained 5 bases not matched to a gene. From germline, CDR1 is LGHDT and CDR2 YNNKEL (reference sequence). CDR3 sequence reads: CASSQGPGGGYGYTF. The CDR3 DNA is TGTGCCAGCAGCCAAGGGCCAGGGGGCGGCTATGGCTACACCTTC.

The genes are TRBV12-5 and TRBJ2-1, with 12 bases that match TRBD2. Germline V gives CDR1 LGHNT, CDR2 FRNRAP. This CDR3 is built from 18 residues. V dropped 5 bases and J dropped 3; count of bases not matched to a gene: 11. This chain's CDR3 is CASGPSTPGLAGYNEQFF. The CDR3 DNA follows: TGTGCTAGTGGTCCTTCGACACCGGGACTAGCGGGCTACAATGAGCAGTTCTTC.

With respect to this clone: Other DNA sequences in the sample encode the same CDR3. DNA for the CDR3: TGTGCCAGCTCACCACCCGGGGGAGGCTACACCTTC. Amino acids: CASSPPGGGYTF. The chain uses TRBV18 and TRBJ1-2, with D perhaps matching TRBD1 (5 bases). Trimming shortened V by 0 bases and J by 8 bases, and 7 bases separated the two germline ends. Germline V gene lookup returns CDR1 KGHSH and CDR2 LQKENI. This CDR3 has 12 amino acids.

The chain joins TRBV18 to TRBJ1-6, with a weak D call TRBD1 (6 bases). Germline CDR1 is KGHSH and CDR2 is LQKENI. Trimming pared 3 bases from V and 9 bases from J, leaving 12 bases between. CDR3 length: 14 residues. CDR3 bases: TGTGCCAGCTCACCCCTGGACAGCTTTTCACCCCTCCACTTT. Translation gives CASSPLDSFSPLHF.

The CDR3, as DNA: TGTGCCAGCAGCCCCACAGCGGGGAGGAACACCGGGGAGCTGTTTTTT. This translates into CASSPTAGRNTGELFF. The gene calls are TRBV9 and TRBJ2-2; 7 bases map to TRBD2. J lost 1 base, V lost 4 bases, and 7 bases had no gene match. There are 16 residues in the CDR3. Looked up from germline, CDR1 is SGDLS and CDR2 is YYNGEE.

This rearrangement joins TRBV7-8 to TRBJ1-6; D is possibly TRBD1 (5 bases). The CDR3 is 14 amino acids. Germline loops: CDR1 SGHVS, CDR2 FQNEAQ. V lost 3 bases to trimming and J lost 10 bases, with 13 bases between them. Written as DNA, the CDR3 is TGTGCCAGCAGCTTTCAGGGTGCGTACTCACCCCTCCACTTT. The encoded protein is CASSFQGAYSPLHF.

The chain is built from TRBV18 and TRBJ2-3; the match to TRBD2 covers 12 bases. CDR1 and CDR2 (germline): KGHSH, LQKENI. CDR3 length equals 17 residues. Trimming at V came to 3 bases and at J to 2 bases, leaving 6 bases not matched to a gene. This chain's CDR3 is CASSPLTSGGPTDTQYF. For the CDR3, the DNA is TGTGCCAGCTCACCTCTGACTAGCGGGGGCCCCACAGATACGCAGTATTTT.

The chain links TRBV19 to TRBJ1-1; tentatively, D is TRBD1 (6 bases). V was clipped by 1 base and J by 4 bases, with 10 bases between them. CDR1 LNHDA and CDR2 SQIVND come from the germline V gene (reference sequence). The CDR3 length is 14 residues. As DNA, the CDR3 is TGTGCCAGTAGTATAGGGGGGACAAGCACTGAAGCTTTCTTT. This sequence encodes CASSIGGTSTEAFF.

This clone was observed a single time. V and J are TRBV10-3 and TRBJ2-1; 12 nucleotides agree with TRBD2. In germline, CDR1 is ENHRY, CDR2 SYGVKD. The CDR3 runs to 14 residues. V was clipped by 6 bases and J by 6 bases; unmatched bases: 3. CDR3 sequence: CAIRASGGGNEQFF. For the CDR3, the DNA is TGTGCCATCAGAGCTAGCGGGGGGGGCAATGAGCAGTTCTTC.